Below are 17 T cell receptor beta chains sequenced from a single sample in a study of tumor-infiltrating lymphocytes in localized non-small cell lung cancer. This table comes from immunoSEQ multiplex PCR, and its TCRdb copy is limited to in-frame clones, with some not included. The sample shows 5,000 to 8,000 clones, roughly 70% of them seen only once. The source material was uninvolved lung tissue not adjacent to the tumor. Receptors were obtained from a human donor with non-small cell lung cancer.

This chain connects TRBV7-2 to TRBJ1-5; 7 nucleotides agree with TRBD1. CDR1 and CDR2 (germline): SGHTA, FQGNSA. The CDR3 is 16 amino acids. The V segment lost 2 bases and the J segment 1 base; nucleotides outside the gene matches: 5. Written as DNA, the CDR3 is TGTGCCAGCAGCTTACTTCCCAGGGGGAGCAATCAGCCCCAGCATTTT. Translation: CASSLLPRGSNQPQHF.

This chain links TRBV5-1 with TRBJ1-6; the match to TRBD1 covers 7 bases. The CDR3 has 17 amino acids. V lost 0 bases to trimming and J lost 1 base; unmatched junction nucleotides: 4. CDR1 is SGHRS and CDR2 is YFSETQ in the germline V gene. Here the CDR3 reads CASSLADRESYNSPLHF. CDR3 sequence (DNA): TGCGCCAGCAGCTTGGCCGACAGGGAATCCTATAATTCACCCCTCCACTTT.

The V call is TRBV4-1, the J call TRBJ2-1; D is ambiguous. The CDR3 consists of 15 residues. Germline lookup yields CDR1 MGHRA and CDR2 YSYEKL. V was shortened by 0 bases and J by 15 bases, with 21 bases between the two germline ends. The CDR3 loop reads CASSQDPRPEIIRFF. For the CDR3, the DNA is TGCGCCAGCAGCCAAGATCCCCGACCGGAGATTATTCGGTTCTTC.

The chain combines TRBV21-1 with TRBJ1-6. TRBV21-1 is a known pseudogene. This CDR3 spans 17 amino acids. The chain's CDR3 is CASSKPGTVTFYSPLHF. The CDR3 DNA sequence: TGTGCCAGCAGCAAGCCCGGGACGGTCACCTTTTATTCACCCCTCCACTTT.

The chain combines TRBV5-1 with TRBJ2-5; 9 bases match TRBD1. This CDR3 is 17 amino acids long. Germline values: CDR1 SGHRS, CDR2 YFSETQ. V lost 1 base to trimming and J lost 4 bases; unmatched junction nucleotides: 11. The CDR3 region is CASSLSPGTGLPETQYF. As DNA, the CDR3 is TGCGCCAGCAGCTTGAGCCCTGGGACAGGGTTGCCAGAGACCCAGTACTTC.

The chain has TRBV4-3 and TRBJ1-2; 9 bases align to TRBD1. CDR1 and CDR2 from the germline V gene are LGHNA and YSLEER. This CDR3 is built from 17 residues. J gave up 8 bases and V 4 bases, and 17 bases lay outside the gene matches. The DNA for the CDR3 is TGCGCCAGCAGCCCAGAAGTTTTGGGACAGGGTTCAGGCGGCTACACCTTC. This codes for CASSPEVLGQGSGGYTF.

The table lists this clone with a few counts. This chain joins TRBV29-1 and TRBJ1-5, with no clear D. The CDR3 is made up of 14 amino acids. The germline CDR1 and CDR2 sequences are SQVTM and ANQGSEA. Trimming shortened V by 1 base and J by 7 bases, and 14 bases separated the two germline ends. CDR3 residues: CSVEGQAPGQPQHF. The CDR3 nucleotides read TGCAGCGTTGAAGGGCAGGCCCCCGGGCAGCCCCAGCATTTT.

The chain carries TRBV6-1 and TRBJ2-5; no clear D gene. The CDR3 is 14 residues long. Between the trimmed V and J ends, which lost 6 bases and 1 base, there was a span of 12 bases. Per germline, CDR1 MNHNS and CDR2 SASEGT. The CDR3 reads CASRLRQAQETQYF. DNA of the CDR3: TGTGCCAGCAGACTACGACAAGCCCAAGAGACCCAGTACTTC.

In DNA form, the CDR3 reads TGTGCCTGGAGTGGGGAATCGGCCCCCTTACACTTT. It translates to CAWSGESAPLHF. V usage is TRBV30 and J usage is TRBJ1-6; D uncertain. Trimming stripped 1 base from V and 19 bases from J, with 17 bases between. Germline CDR1 reads GTSNPN; CDR2 reads SVGIG (reference sequence). The CDR3 loop spans 12 amino acids. The variable domain in full, with the rest retrieved from reference TRBV30 and TRBJ1-6, is SQTIHQWPATLVQPVGSPLSLECTVEGTSNPNLYWYRQAAGRGLQLLFYSVGIGQISSEVPQNLSASRPQDRQFILSSKKLLLSDSGFYLCAWSGESAPLHFGNGTRLTVT.

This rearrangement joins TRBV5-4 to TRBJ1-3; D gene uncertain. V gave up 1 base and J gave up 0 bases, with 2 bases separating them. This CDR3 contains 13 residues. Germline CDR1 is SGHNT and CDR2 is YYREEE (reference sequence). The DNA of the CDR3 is TGTGCCAGCAGCTTGTTCTCTGGAAACACCATATATTTT. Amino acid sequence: CASSLFSGNTIYF.

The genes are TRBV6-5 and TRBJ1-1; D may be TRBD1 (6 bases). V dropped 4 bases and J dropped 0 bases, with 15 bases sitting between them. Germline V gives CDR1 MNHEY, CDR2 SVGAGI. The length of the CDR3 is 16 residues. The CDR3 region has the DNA TGTGCCAGCAGTTTGGACGGGGGCCGCATGAACACTGAAGCTTTCTTT. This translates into CASSLDGGRMNTEAFF.

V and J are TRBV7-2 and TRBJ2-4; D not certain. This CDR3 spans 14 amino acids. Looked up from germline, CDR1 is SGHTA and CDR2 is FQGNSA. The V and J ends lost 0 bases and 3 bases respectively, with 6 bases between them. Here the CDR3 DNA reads TGTGCCAGCAGCTTAGCGCGAAGCAAAAACATTCAGTACTTC. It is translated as CASSLARSKNIQYF. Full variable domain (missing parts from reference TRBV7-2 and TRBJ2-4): GAGVSQSPSNKVTEKGKDVELRCDPISGHTALYWYRQSLGQGLEFLIYFQGNSAPDKSGLPSDRFSAERTGGSVSTLTIQRTQQEDSAVYLCASSLARSKNIQYFGAGTRLSVL.

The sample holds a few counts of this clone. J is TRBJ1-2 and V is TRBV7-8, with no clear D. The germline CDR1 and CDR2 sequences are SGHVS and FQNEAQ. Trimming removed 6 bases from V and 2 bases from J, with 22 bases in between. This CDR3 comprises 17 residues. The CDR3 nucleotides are TGTGCCAGCAGTCGTAGTGGTCTCCGGGGAATAAACTATGGCTACACCTTC. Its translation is CASSRSGLRGINYGYTF.

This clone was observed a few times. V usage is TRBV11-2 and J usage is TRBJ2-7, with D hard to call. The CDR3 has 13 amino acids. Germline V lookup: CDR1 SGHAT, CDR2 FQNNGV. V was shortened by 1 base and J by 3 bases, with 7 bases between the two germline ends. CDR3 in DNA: TGTGCCAGCAGCTTAGCAACAGACTACGAGCAGTACTTC. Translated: CASSLATDYEQYF.

The CDR3 loop reads CASSLGRDRRMNTEAFF. The CDR3 DNA reads TGTGCCAGCAGTCTTGGAAGGGACCGACGCATGAACACTGAAGCTTTCTTT. The chain joins TRBV27 to TRBJ1-1; D may be TRBD1 (5 bases). V was clipped by 5 bases and J by 0 bases, with 19 bases between them. The CDR3 consists of 17 residues. The germline CDR1 and CDR2 sequences are MNHEY and SMNVEV (reference sequence).

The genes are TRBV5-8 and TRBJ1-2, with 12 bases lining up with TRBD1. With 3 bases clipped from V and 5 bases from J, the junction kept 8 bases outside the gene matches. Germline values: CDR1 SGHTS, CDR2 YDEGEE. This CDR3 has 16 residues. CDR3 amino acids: CASSWPGQGAWYGYTF. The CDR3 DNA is TGTGCCAGCAGCTGGCCGGGACAGGGGGCTTGGTATGGCTACACCTTC.

This CDR3 is CASSQPSGTGVEKLFF. As DNA, the CDR3 is TGTGCCAGCAGCCAACCCTCCGGGACAGGGGTTGAAAAACTGTTTTTT. The chain employs TRBV14 and TRBJ1-4, with 10 bases that match TRBD1. Germline CDR1 and CDR2: SGHDN and FVKESK. V was pared by 2 bases and J by 7 bases, with 7 bases of the junction left unmatched. The CDR3 is 16 residues long.